One TCR beta chain is described in this entry. What it binds is not known. For every subset, genomic DNA was evenly distributed across several immunoSEQ plates. This table comes from immunoSEQ multiplex PCR, and its TCRdb copy is limited to in-frame clones, with some not included. The sample includes around 750,000 clones, under 80% of them seen just once. V trimming: 4 bases; J trimming: 0 bases; junction bases outside the gene matches: 4. From germline, CDR1 is WSHSY and CDR2 SAAADI. This CDR3 contains 17 residues. This record comes from a study of shared clonotypes between healthy human individuals. Findings of the study overall: Researchers found naive subsets generally carried larger estimated richness than memory subsets.

This TCR was recovered from a woman in her 30s in good health. The sequenced sample consisted of memory CD4+ T cells sorted from blood. Subset meaning: CD45RA-negative fraction. The chain recombines TRBV10-2 with TRBJ2-4, with 12 bases that match TRBD2. CDR3 DNA sequence: TGCGCCAGCAGTGTTCTAGCGGGAGGGTTAGCCAAAAACATTCAGTACTTC. Translating gives CASSVLAGGLAKNIQYF.